These 21 T cell receptor beta chains came from one sample sequenced in a study of shared clonotypes between healthy human individuals. The method was immunoSEQ multiplex PCR; TCRdb's version includes in-frame clones alone and lacks a portion of them. The sample shows about 1.1 million clones, around 78% of them seen only once. What was sequenced was memory CD4+ T cells from PBMCs. Subset denoted: CD45RA-negative fraction. These receptors were collected from a young man in good health. Some clones in this sample may be carry-over from other donors' samples.

The rearrangement uses TRBV7-3 and TRBJ2-1, with TRBD1 matching 9 bases. V shed 5 bases and J 4 bases; nucleotides not matched to a gene: 3. This CDR3 has 14 amino acids. Germline CDR1 and CDR2: SGHTA and FQGTGA. The CDR3 protein is CASSRDRAYNEQFF. In DNA, the CDR3 is TGTGCCAGCAGCCGGGACAGGGCTTACAATGAGCAGTTCTTC.

The chain carries TRBV28 and TRBJ1-5; 9 bases are shared with TRBD1. The CDR3 covers 16 residues. Germline CDR1 reads MDHEN; CDR2 reads SYDVKM. Trimming at V came to 3 bases and at J to 0 bases, leaving 3 bases not matched to a gene. In DNA, the CDR3 is TGTGCCAGCAGTTTTTGGGACAGGGATAGCAATCAGCCCCAGCATTTT. Protein product: CASSFWDRDSNQPQHF.

The rearrangement links TRBV18 to TRBJ1-2; perhaps TRBD1 as D (6 bases). Per germline, CDR1 KGHSH and CDR2 LQKENI. This CDR3 is 13 amino acids long. V dropped 6 bases and J dropped 4 bases, with 12 bases sitting between them. This CDR3 is CASSPAGAYGYTF. CDR3 DNA: TGTGCCAGCTCCCCCGCGGGGGCCTATGGCTACACCTTC.

To note about this clone: The junction shows a germline mismatch at one end, possibly a read error. This rearrangement joins TRBV2 to TRBJ2-7, with 8 bases identical to TRBD1. Per the germline V gene, CDR1 is SNHLY and CDR2 is FYNNEI. The CDR3 consists of 15 residues. The DNA for the CDR3 is TGCGCCAGCAGTGACGGACAGGGAGACTCCTACGAGCAGTACTTC. It codes for CASSDGQGDSYEQYF.

This rearrangement joins TRBV7-3 to TRBJ2-1; 10 nucleotides line up with TRBD2. CDR3 length equals 16 residues. J was trimmed by 4 bases and V by 6 bases; bases with no gene match: 9. The V gene's germline CDR1 is SGHTA and CDR2 FQGTGA. DNA of the CDR3: TGTGCCAGCAGGGAAGGAACTAGCGGGGAATACAATGAGCAGTTCTTC. This encodes CASREGTSGEYNEQFF.

This clone was counted between two and nine times. V usage is TRBV7-2 and J usage is TRBJ1-6, with a tentative D call TRBD1 (5 bases). The germline gives CDR1 SGHTA, CDR2 FQGNSA. Trimming cost V 6 bases and J 9 bases, with 15 bases left between them. The CDR3 length is 14 residues. This CDR3 reads CASRIQLGVSPLHF. In DNA form, the CDR3 reads TGTGCCAGCAGGATTCAGTTAGGGGTTTCACCCCTCCACTTT.

DNA for the CDR3: TGTGCCAGCAGCCCCCGACTCGGGGAGACCCAGTACTTC. Translated: CASSPRLGETQYF. The chain joins TRBV13 to TRBJ2-5; D call uncertain. Trimming left V 5 bases short and J 5 bases short, with 12 bases between. This CDR3 comprises 13 residues. CDR1 PRHDT and CDR2 FYEKMQ come from the germline V gene (reference sequence). The full variable domain, its missing parts supplied by reference TRBV13 and TRBJ2-5, is AAGVIQSPRHLIKEKRETATLKCYPIPRHDTVYWYQQGPGQDPQFLISFYEKMQSDKGSIPDRFSAQQFSDYHSELNMSSLELGDSALYFCASSPRLGETQYFGPGTRLLVL.

This clone was seen only once. This chain connects TRBV2 to TRBJ1-1; D call uncertain. In germline, CDR1 is SNHLY, CDR2 FYNNEI. The CDR3 extends over 13 amino acids. Trimming removed 4 bases at V and 1 base at J, with 7 bases between. The CDR3 DNA is TGTGCCAGCAGTGTGGGAGAGAACACTGAAGCTTTCTTT. Translating it yields CASSVGENTEAFF.

The V and J genes are TRBV9 and TRBJ2-1; no reliable D call. The CDR3 extends over 14 amino acids. Germline CDR1 SGDLS, CDR2 YYNGEE. Trimming cost V 3 bases and J 11 bases, with 18 bases left between them. CDR3 residues: CASSASFGERKQFF. CDR3 nucleotide sequence: TGTGCCAGCAGCGCGAGTTTTGGGGAACGTAAGCAGTTCTTC.

CDR3 in amino acids: CASSPFGGASDTQYF. CDR3 bases: TGTGCCAGCAGCCCTTTTGGGGGGGCGTCGGATACGCAGTATTTT. V usage is TRBV28 and J usage is TRBJ2-3, with D maybe TRBD2 (7 bases). The CDR3 contains 15 residues. Looked up from germline, CDR1 is MDHEN and CDR2 is SYDVKM. V was pared by 6 bases and J by 6 bases, with 19 bases between.

V gene TRBV4-1 combines with J gene TRBJ1-1; D unclear. Trimming stripped 4 bases from V and 2 bases from J, with 14 bases between. CDR1 is MGHRA and CDR2 is YSYEKL in the germline V gene. The CDR3 is 15 amino acids. CDR3 protein: CASSPIGQKNTEAFF. Written as DNA, the CDR3 is TGCGCCAGCAGCCCCATAGGGCAGAAAAACACTGAAGCTTTCTTT.

CDR3 nucleotide sequence: TGTGCCTGGAGCAGGGATGTGGGGCAGCCCCAGCATTTT. Its protein is CAWSRDVGQPQHF. The chain couples TRBV30 to TRBJ1-5; tentatively, D is TRBD1 (5 bases). V shed 3 bases and J shed 7 bases, with 13 bases lying between them. CDR1 and CDR2 from the germline V gene are GTSNPN and SVGIG (reference sequence). The CDR3 sequence is 13 residues long.

The chain carries TRBV19 and TRBJ1-5; possible D gene TRBD1, 5 bases. The germline gives CDR1 LNHDA, CDR2 SQIVND (reference sequence). This CDR3 is built from 14 residues. V dropped 7 bases and J dropped 0 bases, with 10 bases sitting between them. CDR3 coding DNA: TGTGCCAGTATTGGACATTATAGCAATCAGCCCCAGCATTTT. The encoded protein is CASIGHYSNQPQHF.

V is TRBV10-1 and J is TRBJ1-1; D might be TRBD1 (6 bases). V was clipped by 3 bases and J by 2 bases, with 13 bases between them. This CDR3 comprises 15 residues. CDR1 and CDR2 from the germline V gene are WNHNN and SYGVQD (reference sequence). The CDR3, as DNA: TGCGCCAGCAGTGATTCGGACAGAACAAACACTGAAGCTTTCTTT. Translated: CASSDSDRTNTEAFF.

This clone has just one count. CDR3 protein: CASSVITSGDEQFF. The CDR3, as DNA: TGTGCCAGCAGCGTTATTACTAGTGGGGATGAGCAGTTCTTC. The J gene is TRBJ2-1, the V gene TRBV9, with a possible D match to TRBD2 (5 bases). Looked up from germline, CDR1 is SGDLS and CDR2 is YYNGEE. The CDR3 length is 14 residues. Trimming removed 2 bases at V and 8 bases at J, with 14 bases between.

The chain has TRBV29-1 and TRBJ2-2, with D perhaps TRBD1 (6 bases). Trimming cost V 5 bases and J 1 base, with 8 bases left between them. The germline gives CDR1 SQVTM, CDR2 ANQGSEA. The CDR3 contains 13 residues. CDR3 loop: CSVQTGNTGELFF. Written as DNA, the CDR3 is TGCAGCGTTCAGACAGGGAACACCGGGGAGCTGTTTTTT.

V gene TRBV4-3 combines with J gene TRBJ2-1; 12 bases fit TRBD2. This CDR3 is 15 amino acids long. Germline V CDR1 and CDR2: LGHNA, YSLEER. V was pared by 2 bases and J by 6 bases, with 2 bases of the junction left unmatched. The CDR3 region has the DNA TGCGCCAGCAGCCAAAGACTAGCGGGGGTCAATGAGCAGTTCTTC. It translates to CASSQRLAGVNEQFF.

With respect to this clone: Other DNA sequences from this sample encode an identical CDR3 as well. V and J are TRBV5-1 and TRBJ2-3; D may be TRBD1 (6 bases). The CDR3 is 13 amino acids. V lost 0 bases to trimming and J lost 6 bases, with 8 bases between them. Germline values: CDR1 SGHRS, CDR2 YFSETQ. CDR3 amino acids: CASSLVGADTQYF. The CDR3 DNA reads as TGCGCCAGCAGCTTGGTGGGGGCTGATACGCAGTATTTT.

The chain links TRBV7-8 to TRBJ2-7, with D perhaps TRBD2 (6 bases). V was clipped by 1 base and J by 4 bases, with 11 bases between them. This CDR3 contains 14 residues. Germline V lookup: CDR1 SGHVS, CDR2 FQNEAQ. For the CDR3, the DNA is TGTGCCAGCAGCTTAGGACGGGAGTGGTACGAGCAGTACTTC. This translates into CASSLGREWYEQYF.

The rearrangement uses TRBV9 and TRBJ2-7; 15 nucleotides line up with TRBD2. The trim removed 4 bases at V and 5 bases at J, leaving 16 bases unmatched. CDR1 and CDR2 from the germline V gene are SGDLS and YYNGEE. The CDR3 totals 19 residues. CDR3 sequence reads: CASSTETGLAGGLSDEQYF. For the CDR3, the DNA is TGTGCCAGCAGCACGGAGACAGGACTAGCGGGAGGGCTTTCGGACGAGCAGTACTTC.

The chain recombines TRBV27 with TRBJ2-3, with D hard to call. The V gene's germline CDR1 is MNHEY and CDR2 SMNVEV (reference sequence). V was cut by 5 bases and J by 4 bases, with 13 bases left in between. This CDR3 spans 14 amino acids. DNA for the CDR3: TGTGCCAGCAGTGGTACCCGGGTTGCAGATACGCAGTATTTT. Translating gives CASSGTRVADTQYF.